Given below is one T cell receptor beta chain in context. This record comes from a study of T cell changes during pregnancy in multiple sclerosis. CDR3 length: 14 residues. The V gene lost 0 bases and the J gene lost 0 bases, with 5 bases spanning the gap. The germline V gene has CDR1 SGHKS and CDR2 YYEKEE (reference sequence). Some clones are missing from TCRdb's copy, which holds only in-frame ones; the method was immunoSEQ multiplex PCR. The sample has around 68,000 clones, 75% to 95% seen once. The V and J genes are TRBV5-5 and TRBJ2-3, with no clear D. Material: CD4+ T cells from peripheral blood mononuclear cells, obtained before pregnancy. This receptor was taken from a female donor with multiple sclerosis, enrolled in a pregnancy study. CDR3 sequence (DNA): TGTGCCAGCAGCTTGGGTCCTAGCACAGATACGCAGTATTTT. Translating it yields CASSLGPSTDTQYF.